These 21 T cell receptor beta chains were sequenced from one sample in a study of CD8+ T cells in alopecia areata. Sequencing templates came from extracted RNA that was reverse transcribed into cDNA. The table came from immunoSEQ multiplex PCR; TCRdb's copy has only in-frame clones and leaves some out. This sample has 100,000 to 150,000 clones, with roughly 50% found just once. The sequencing here drew on CD8+ T cells sorted from blood, taken at week 0. These receptors originate from a human donor with alopecia areata.

V and J are TRBV20-1 and TRBJ2-1; a possible D gene is TRBD2 (5 bases). V lost 4 bases to trimming and J lost 8 bases, with 9 bases between them. The CDR3 has 11 residues. In germline, CDR1 is DFQATT, CDR2 SNEGSKA (reference sequence). As DNA, the CDR3 is TGCAGTGCTACTGAGGGCGATGAGCAGTTCTTC. This codes for CSATEGDEQFF.

This clone appeared a few times. This rearrangement joins TRBV7-8 to TRBJ2-1, with unresolved D. Germline V gene lookup returns CDR1 SGHVS and CDR2 FQNEAQ. Between the trimmed V and J ends, which lost 5 bases and 5 bases, there was a span of 19 bases. The CDR3 is 16 amino acids. CDR3 sequence (DNA): TGTGCCAGCAGCCTAGGTTTCGGGTTAGACGACAATGAGCAGTTCTTC. The encoded protein is CASSLGFGLDDNEQFF.

The V gene is TRBV30, the J gene TRBJ1-1, with a possible D match to TRBD1 (5 bases). The CDR3 is 13 amino acids. V was clipped by 5 bases and J by 0 bases, with 10 bases between them. From germline, CDR1 is GTSNPN and CDR2 SVGIG (reference sequence). CDR3 coding DNA: TGTGCCTGGTCACAGGACATGAACACTGAAGCTTTCTTT. Protein: CAWSQDMNTEAFF.

V is TRBV2 and J is TRBJ2-3; 7 nucleotides line up with TRBD1. Germline V CDR1 and CDR2: SNHLY, FYNNEI. The CDR3 has 14 amino acids. Trimming removed 8 bases from V and 3 bases from J; junction bases left unmatched: 8. CDR3 in amino acids: CASRRDRLTDTQYF. CDR3 sequence (DNA): TGTGCCAGCCGCCGGGACAGACTTACAGATACGCAGTATTTT.

This clone turned up a few times. This is likely an artifact of a read error, given a far larger clone one base away. CDR3 region: CASSSGQTYEQYF. CDR3 bases: TGTGCCAGCAGCTCGGGACAGACCTACGAGCAGTACTTC. The chain combines TRBV5-4 with TRBJ2-7; 7 nucleotides line up with TRBD1. The V and J ends lost 3 bases and 2 bases, in that order; junction bases with no gene match: 2. This CDR3 region has 13 residues. The germline CDR1 and CDR2 sequences are SGHNT and YYREEE (reference sequence).

The chain couples TRBV27 to TRBJ1-6; the D is unclear. Trimming cost V 6 bases and J 7 bases, with 10 bases left between them. The CDR3 covers 13 residues. Germline V CDR1 and CDR2: MNHEY, SMNVEV (reference sequence). DNA for the CDR3: TGTGCCAGCAGCCCTCGAGACAATTCACCCCTCCACTTT. Translated, it gives CASSPRDNSPLHF.

The chain couples TRBV5-4 to TRBJ1-6; the match to TRBD1 covers 7 bases. This CDR3 has 14 amino acids. V was pared by 4 bases and J by 9 bases, with 7 bases of the junction left unmatched. Germline V lookup: CDR1 SGHNT, CDR2 YYREEE (reference sequence). This CDR3 reads CASSRGAGGSPLHF. The CDR3 nucleotides are TGTGCCAGCAGCCGGGGGGCAGGGGGTTCACCCCTCCACTTT. Supplemented by reference TRBV5-4 and TRBJ1-6, the full variable domain reads ETGVTQSPTHLIKTRGQQVTLRCSSQSGHNTVSWYQQALGQGPQFIFQYYREEENGRGNFPPRFSGLQFPNYSSELNVNALELDDSALYLCASSRGAGGSPLHFGNGTRLTVT.

With respect to this clone: A far larger clone is only one base removed, so a read error is likely. The chain joins TRBV6-1 to TRBJ2-2, with D unresolved. The CDR3 runs to 13 residues. Germline V gene data show CDR1 as MNHNS and CDR2 as SASEGT. The V gene lost 3 bases and the J gene lost 0 bases, with 2 bases spanning the gap. For the CDR3, the DNA is TGTGCCAGCAGTGACACGAACACCGGGGAGCTGTTTTTT. Its translation is CASSDTNTGELFF.

In this sample, this clone turned up a few times. This sequence joins TRBV12-5 and TRBJ1-5, with a possible D match to TRBD1 (5 bases). V was cut by 5 bases and J by 1 base, with 15 bases left in between. Germline V lookup: CDR1 LGHNT, CDR2 FRNRAP. The CDR3 sequence is 16 residues long. CDR3 protein: CASGTQGPSSNQPQHF. CDR3 nucleotides: TGTGCTAGTGGTACCCAGGGACCCTCCAGCAATCAGCCCCAGCATTTT.

The CDR3 sequence is CASRLTGIDYGYTF. The DNA for the CDR3 is TGCGCCAGCAGACTCACAGGGATTGACTATGGCTACACCTTC. This sequence joins TRBV5-1 and TRBJ1-2, with D tentatively TRBD1 (6 bases). The V and J ends lost 5 bases and 3 bases respectively, with 14 bases between them. The CDR3 contains 14 residues. Germline CDR1 is SGHRS and CDR2 is YFSETQ.

The chain has TRBV27 and TRBJ1-5; a possible D gene is TRBD1 (5 bases). From germline, CDR1 is MNHEY and CDR2 SMNVEV (reference sequence). The CDR3 loop spans 17 amino acids. The germline V and J ends were trimmed by 3 bases and 0 bases, with 15 bases remaining between them. Written as DNA, the CDR3 is TGTGCCAGCAGTTTGGGATGGGGGACGGATAGCAATCAGCCCCAGCATTTT. Translated, it gives CASSLGWGTDSNQPQHF.

The CDR3 region is CASSPPDPYYGYTF. The CDR3 DNA reads TGTGCCAGCAGCCCACCCGACCCCTACTATGGCTACACCTTC. The chain joins TRBV7-9 to TRBJ1-2; D gene uncertain. CDR3 length: 14 residues. Germline loops: CDR1 SEHNR, CDR2 FQNEAQ (reference sequence). Trimming removed 5 bases from V and 3 bases from J, with 13 bases in between.

V and J are TRBV7-2 and TRBJ1-6, with D uncertain. V was shortened by 4 bases and J by 0 bases, with 10 bases between the two germline ends. This CDR3 is 16 amino acids long. Germline assignment: CDR1 SGHTA and CDR2 FQGNSA. CDR3 residues: CASSWRSSSYNSPLHF. The CDR3 DNA follows: TGTGCCAGCAGCTGGAGATCGAGCTCCTATAATTCACCCCTCCACTTT.

This clone was observed a handful of times. The V gene is TRBV7-9, the J gene TRBJ2-3, with 9 bases that match TRBD1. Trimming cost V 6 bases and J 2 bases; bases outside gene matches: 9. CDR3 length equals 16 residues. The V gene's germline CDR1 is SEHNR and CDR2 FQNEAQ (reference sequence). The CDR3 loop reads CASRSGTGYLTDTQYF. CDR3 in DNA: TGTGCCAGCAGGTCCGGGACAGGGTATCTCACAGATACGCAGTATTTT.

CDR3 in DNA: TGTGCCAGCAGGGCGGGGGGTGAGACCCAGTACTTC. Encoded protein: CASRAGGETQYF. This chain connects TRBV5-6 to TRBJ2-5; 8 bases align to TRBD2. From germline, CDR1 is SGHDT and CDR2 YYEEEE. J lost 5 bases, V lost 5 bases, and 2 bases had no gene match. CDR3 length equals 12 residues.

A note on this clone: Relative to the germline gene, one junction end is altered; a read error may explain this. The chain combines TRBV9 with TRBJ2-3, with D perhaps TRBD2 (6 bases). Germline loops: CDR1 SGDLS, CDR2 YYNGEE. The CDR3 contains 16 residues. CDR3 region: CTSSVARRGGTDTQYF. The DNA of the CDR3 is TGTACCAGCAGCGTTGCCAGGCGGGGCGGCACAGATACGCAGTATTTT.

This clone was observed a few times. The chain recombines TRBV7-9 with TRBJ2-1, with TRBD1 as a possible D gene (6 bases). This CDR3 contains 12 residues. CDR1 and CDR2 from the germline V gene are SEHNR and FQNEAQ (reference sequence). Trimming took 5 bases from V and 6 from J, leaving 8 bases between them. CDR3 loop: CASSPDSNEQFF. The DNA for the CDR3 is TGTGCCAGCAGCCCGGACAGCAATGAGCAGTTCTTC.

This chain uses TRBV5-4 with TRBJ1-2, with D possibly TRBD1 on 5 matching bases. V dropped 2 bases and J dropped 3 bases, with 8 bases sitting between them. The germline V gene has CDR1 SGHNT and CDR2 YYREEE (reference sequence). This CDR3 region has 13 residues. CDR3 DNA sequence: TGTGCCAGCAGCTTACGGGGGGACTATGGCTACACCTTC. This translates into CASSLRGDYGYTF.

The rearrangement joins TRBV13 to TRBJ2-5; D gene ambiguous. This CDR3 region has 13 residues. Deletions cut 3 bases from V and 2 bases from J, with 7 bases between. Germline V gives CDR1 PRHDT, CDR2 FYEKMQ (reference sequence). Written as DNA, the CDR3 is TGTGCCAGCAGCTTGAACAAACAAGAGACCCAGTACTTC. Residues: CASSLNKQETQYF.

This clone was seen a few times. The rearrangement links TRBV6-5 to TRBJ1-4, with unresolved D. Germline assignment: CDR1 MNHEY and CDR2 SVGAGI. This CDR3 is built from 14 residues. Trimming pared 2 bases from V and 3 bases from J, leaving 7 bases between. The CDR3 spells CASSYLGANEKLFF. The CDR3, as DNA: TGTGCCAGCAGTTACCTCGGGGCTAATGAAAAACTGTTTTTT.

The chain combines TRBV27 with TRBJ2-1; the D gene is possibly TRBD1 (5 bases). The germline CDR1 and CDR2 sequences are MNHEY and SMNVEV (reference sequence). The CDR3 runs 12 residues. Trimming removed 5 bases from V and 7 bases from J, with 9 bases in between. This CDR3 reads CASSIRGNEQFF. CDR3 in DNA: TGTGCCAGCAGTATTAGGGGTAATGAGCAGTTCTTC.